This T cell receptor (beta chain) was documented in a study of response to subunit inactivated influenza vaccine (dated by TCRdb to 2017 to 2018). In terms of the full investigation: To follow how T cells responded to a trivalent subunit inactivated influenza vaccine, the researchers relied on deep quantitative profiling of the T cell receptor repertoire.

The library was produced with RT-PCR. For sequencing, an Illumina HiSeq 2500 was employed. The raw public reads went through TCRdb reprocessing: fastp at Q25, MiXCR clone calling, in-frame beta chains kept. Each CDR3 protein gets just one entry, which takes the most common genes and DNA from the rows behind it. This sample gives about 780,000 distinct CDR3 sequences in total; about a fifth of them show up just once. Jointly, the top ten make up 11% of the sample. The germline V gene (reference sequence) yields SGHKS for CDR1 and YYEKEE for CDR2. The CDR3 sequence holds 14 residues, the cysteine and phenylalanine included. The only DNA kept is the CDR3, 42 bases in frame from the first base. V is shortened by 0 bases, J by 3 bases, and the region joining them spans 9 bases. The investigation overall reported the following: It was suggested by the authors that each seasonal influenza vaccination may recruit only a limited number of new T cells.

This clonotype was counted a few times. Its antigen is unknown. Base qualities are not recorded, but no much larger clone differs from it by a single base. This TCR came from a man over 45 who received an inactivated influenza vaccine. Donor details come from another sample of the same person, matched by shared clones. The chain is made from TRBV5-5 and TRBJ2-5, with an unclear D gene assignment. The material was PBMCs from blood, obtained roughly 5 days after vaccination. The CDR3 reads CASSLARTEETQYF. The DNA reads TGTGCCAGCAGCTTGGCCCGAACTGAAGAGACCCAGTACTTC. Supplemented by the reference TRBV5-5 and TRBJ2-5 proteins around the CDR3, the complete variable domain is DAGVTQSPTHLIKTRGQQVTLRCSPISGHKSVSWYQQVLGQGPQFIFQYYEKEERGRGNFPDRFSARQFPNYSSELNVNALLLGDSALYLCASSLARTEETQYFGPGTRLLVL.